This TCR beta chain stems from a study of cytomegalovirus exposure and HLA in healthy donors. Study observations and caveats: There were a few CMV-associated chains whose specificity for CMV antigens was confirmed in vitro.

Healthy bone marrow donors made up the donor group. The germline V and J ends were trimmed by 9 bases and 4 bases, with 24 bases remaining between them. The CDR3 extends over 16 amino acids. Germline CDR1 LNHDA, CDR2 SQIVND (reference sequence). A note on this clone: Its specificity is not known.

It was with 60 Vbeta and 13 Jbeta primers that the PCR ran. Clones were sequenced by immunoSEQ multiplex PCR, and TCRdb holds only the in-frame ones, with some missing. The table shows 150,000 to 200,000 clones, with just under 80% occurring only once. The chain employs TRBV19 and TRBJ1-1; D is ambiguous. Sequencing was done on a sample of PBMCs. The clonotype was recovered from a young woman in good health and CMV-seropositive. The CDR3: CASHRRVRQASTEAFF. The CDR3 DNA reads as TGTGCCAGCCACCGGAGGGTTCGTCAGGCCTCCACTGAAGCTTTCTTT.